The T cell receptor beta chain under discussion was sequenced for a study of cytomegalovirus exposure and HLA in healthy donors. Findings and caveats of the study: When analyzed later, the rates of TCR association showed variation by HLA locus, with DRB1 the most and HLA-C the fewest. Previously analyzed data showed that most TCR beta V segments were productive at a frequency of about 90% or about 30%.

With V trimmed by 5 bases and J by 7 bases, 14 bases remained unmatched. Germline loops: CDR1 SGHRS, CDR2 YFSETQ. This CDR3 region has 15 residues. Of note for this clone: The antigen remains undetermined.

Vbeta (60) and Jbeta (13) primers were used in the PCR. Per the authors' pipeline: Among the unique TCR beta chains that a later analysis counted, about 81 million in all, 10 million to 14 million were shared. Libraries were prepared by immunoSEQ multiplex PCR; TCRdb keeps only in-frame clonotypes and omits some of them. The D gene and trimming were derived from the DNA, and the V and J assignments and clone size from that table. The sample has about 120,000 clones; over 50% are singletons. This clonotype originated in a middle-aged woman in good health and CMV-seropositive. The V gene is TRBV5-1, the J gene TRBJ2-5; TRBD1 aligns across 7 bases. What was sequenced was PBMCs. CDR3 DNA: TGCGCCAGCAGTCACGGGACAGCCTTTGCCGGGACCCAGTACTTC. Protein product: CASSHGTAFAGTQYF.